This T cell receptor beta chain was recovered during a study of tumor and adjacent non-tumor tissue in lung cancer. Study context: Histology: 12 adenocarcinoma, a couple of squamous cell carcinoma, 1 small cell lung cancer.

TCRbeta libraries were built with three rounds of nested PCR, modified from ARM-PCR. In TCRdb, the multiplex PCR reads were re-called with MiXCR into one record per CDR3 protein. The sample lists about 80,000 distinct CDR3 sequences, 75% to 90% occurring once. RNA was extracted from bulk tissue without any cell sorting. Notes on this clonotype: A read error may produce the germline difference seen at one junction end.

This CDR3 comprises 17 residues. CDR1 and CDR2 (germline): MNHEY, SVGEGT. Sample: lung tumor tissue. The chain combines TRBV6-2 or TRBV6-3 with TRBJ2-1, with D unclear. The TCR originated in a woman aged 45 to 65 with non-small cell lung cancer. In DNA, the CDR3 is TGTGCCAGCAATTACTTGACATGCTATCCCCGTTACAATGAGCAGTTCTTC. Its protein product is CASNYLTCYPRYNEQFF.